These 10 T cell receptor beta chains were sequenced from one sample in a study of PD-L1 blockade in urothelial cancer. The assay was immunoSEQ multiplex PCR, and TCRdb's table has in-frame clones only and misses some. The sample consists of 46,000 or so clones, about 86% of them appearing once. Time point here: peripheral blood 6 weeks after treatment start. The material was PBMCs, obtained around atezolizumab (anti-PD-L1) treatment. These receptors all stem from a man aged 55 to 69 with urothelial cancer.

The CDR3 sequence: CASSWDRVDTQYF. The CDR3 coding sequence is TGTGCCAGCAGCTGGGACAGGGTAGATACGCAGTATTTT. This chain uses TRBV7-8 with TRBJ2-3, with 9 positions matching TRBD1. Germline trimming cut 4 bases from V and 5 bases from J; bases unmatched to any gene: 1. The CDR3 is made up of 13 amino acids. Germline values: CDR1 SGHVS, CDR2 FQNEAQ. Looking up the rest from reference TRBV7-8 and TRBJ2-3 gives the full variable domain: GAGVSQSPRYKVAKRGQDVALRCDPISGHVSLFWYQQALGQGPEFLTYFQNEAQLDKSGLPSDRFFAERPEGSVSTLKIQRTQQEDSAVYLCASSWDRVDTQYFGPGTRLTVL.

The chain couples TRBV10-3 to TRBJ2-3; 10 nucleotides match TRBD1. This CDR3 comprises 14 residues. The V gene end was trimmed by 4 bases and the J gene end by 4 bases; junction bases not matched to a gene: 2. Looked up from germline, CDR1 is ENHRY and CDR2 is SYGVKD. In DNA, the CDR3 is TGTGCCATCAGTGCTGGACAGGGGGCAGATACGCAGTATTTT. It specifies CAISAGQGADTQYF.

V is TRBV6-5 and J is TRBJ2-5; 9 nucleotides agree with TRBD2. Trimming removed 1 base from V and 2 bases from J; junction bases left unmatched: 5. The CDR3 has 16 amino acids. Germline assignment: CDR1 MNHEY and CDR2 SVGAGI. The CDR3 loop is CASSYCRLAGQETQYF. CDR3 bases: TGTGCCAGCAGTTACTGTCGCCTAGCGGGGCAAGAGACCCAGTACTTC.

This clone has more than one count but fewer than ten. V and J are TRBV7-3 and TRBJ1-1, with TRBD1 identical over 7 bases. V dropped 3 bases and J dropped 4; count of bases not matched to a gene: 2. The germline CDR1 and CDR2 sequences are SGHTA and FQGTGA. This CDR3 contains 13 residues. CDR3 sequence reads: CASSFTGVTEAFF. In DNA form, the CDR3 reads TGTGCCAGCAGCTTTACAGGGGTCACTGAAGCTTTCTTT.

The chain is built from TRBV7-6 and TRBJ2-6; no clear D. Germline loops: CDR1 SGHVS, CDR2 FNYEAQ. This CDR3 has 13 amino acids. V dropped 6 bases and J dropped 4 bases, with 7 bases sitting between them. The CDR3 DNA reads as TGTGCCAGCAGTCCCGTCGGGGCCAACGTCCTGACTTTC. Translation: CASSPVGANVLTF.

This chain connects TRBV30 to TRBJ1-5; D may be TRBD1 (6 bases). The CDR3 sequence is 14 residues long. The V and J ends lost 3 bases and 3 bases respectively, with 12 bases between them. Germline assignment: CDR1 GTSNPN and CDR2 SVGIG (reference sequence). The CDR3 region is CAWSAGQYNQPQHF. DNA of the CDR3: TGTGCCTGGAGCGCTGGACAGTACAATCAGCCCCAGCATTTT. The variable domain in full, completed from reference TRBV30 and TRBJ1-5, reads SQTIHQWPATLVQPVGSPLSLECTVEGTSNPNLYWYRQAAGRGLQLLFYSVGIGQISSEVPQNLSASRPQDRQFILSSKKLLLSDSGFYLCAWSAGQYNQPQHFGDGTRLSIL.

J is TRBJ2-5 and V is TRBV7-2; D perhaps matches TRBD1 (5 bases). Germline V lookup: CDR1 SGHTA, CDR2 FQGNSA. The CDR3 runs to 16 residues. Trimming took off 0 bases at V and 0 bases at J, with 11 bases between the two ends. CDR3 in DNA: TGTGCCAGCAGCTTAGCTGGGGCTCCCTACCAAGAGACCCAGTACTTC. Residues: CASSLAGAPYQETQYF.

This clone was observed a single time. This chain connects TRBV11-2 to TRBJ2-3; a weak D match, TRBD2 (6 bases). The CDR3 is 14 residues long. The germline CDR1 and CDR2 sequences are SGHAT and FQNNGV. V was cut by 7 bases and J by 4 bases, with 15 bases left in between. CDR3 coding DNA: TGTGCCAGCACCCGCTGGGAGGATCCAGATACGCAGTATTTT. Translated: CASTRWEDPDTQYF.

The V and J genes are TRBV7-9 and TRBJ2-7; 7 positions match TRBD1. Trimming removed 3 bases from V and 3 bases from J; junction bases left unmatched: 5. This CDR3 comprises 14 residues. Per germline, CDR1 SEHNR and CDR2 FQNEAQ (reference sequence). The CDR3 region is CASSLGTASYEQYF. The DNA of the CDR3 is TGTGCCAGCAGCTTGGGGACAGCTAGCTACGAGCAGTACTTC.

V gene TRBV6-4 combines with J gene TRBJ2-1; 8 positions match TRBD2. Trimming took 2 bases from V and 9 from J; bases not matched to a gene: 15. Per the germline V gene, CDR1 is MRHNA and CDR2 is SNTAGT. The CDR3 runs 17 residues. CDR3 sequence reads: CASSDTIAGRDFGEQFF. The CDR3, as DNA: TGTGCCAGCAGTGACACGATAGCGGGGAGGGATTTCGGTGAGCAGTTCTTC.